The subject of this entry is one T cell receptor beta chain. Its specificity is not known. The CDR3 extends over 16 amino acids. The germline CDR1 and CDR2 sequences are SNHLY and FYNNEI. V was shortened by 10 bases and J by 1 base, with 17 bases between the two germline ends. The record originates from a study of cytomegalovirus exposure and HLA in healthy donors. Regarding the study as a whole: Later genetic work tied a missense DCLRE1C variant to beta-chain V and J trimming. In terms of immune exposure information, only CMV serostatus was available. The authors later found TCR association rates varying by HLA locus, with DRB1 most and HLA-C fewest.

In the PCR, 60 Vbeta and 13 Jbeta primers were used. Assay: immunoSEQ multiplex PCR; the TCRdb copy retains only in-frame clones and omits some. This table holds 120,000 to 150,000 clones, 65% to 80% found once. This TCR was sampled from a middle-aged woman in good health and CMV-seronegative. Specimen: PBMCs. The chain combines TRBV2 with TRBJ2-6; TRBD2 might be the D (6 bases). The chain's CDR3 is CATSQEGSSGANVLTF. CDR3 sequence (DNA): TGTGCCACCTCCCAGGAGGGATCTTCTGGGGCCAACGTCCTGACTTTC.